These 25 T cell receptor beta chains were sequenced from one sample in a study of T cell responses to AZD1222 COVID-19 vaccine. Assay used: immunoSEQ multiplex PCR; TCRdb lists only in-frame clones, some missing. The profile shows around 110,000 clones, about 89% of them singletons. The sample was peripheral blood, taken 28 days after the second AZD1222 dose. The receptors come from an adult who received the AZD1222 COVID-19 vaccine.

V usage is TRBV27 and J usage is TRBJ2-1; D is perhaps TRBD2 (6 bases). Trimming took 3 bases from V and 9 from J, leaving 15 bases between them. Germline V gene data show CDR1 as MNHEY and CDR2 as SMNVEV (reference sequence). The CDR3 has 14 amino acids. CDR3 sequence: CASSFSTGATEQFF. CDR3 nucleotides: TGTGCCAGCAGTTTTTCTACGGGAGCCACTGAGCAGTTCTTC.

J is TRBJ2-1 and V is TRBV29-1; TRBD2 matches 7 bases. The CDR3 spans 12 residues. In germline, CDR1 is SQVTM, CDR2 ANQGSEA. J lost 5 bases, V lost 4 bases, and 2 bases had no gene match. In nucleotides, the CDR3 is TGCAGCGTTGGGGGGGGTAACAATGAGCAGTTCTTC. Protein sequence: CSVGGGNNEQFF.

J is TRBJ1-5 and V is TRBV10-3; D is possibly TRBD1 (5 bases). Trimming pared 8 bases from V and 1 base from J, leaving 12 bases between. Germline CDR1 ENHRY, CDR2 SYGVKD. The CDR3 length is 14 residues. The CDR3 reads CAIGGGRSNQPQHF. The CDR3 DNA is TGTGCCATCGGGGGAGGCAGGAGCAATCAGCCCCAGCATTTT.

The chain carries TRBV9 and TRBJ1-6; 10 bases map to TRBD1. Trimming cost V 0 bases and J 7 bases; bases outside gene matches: 7. Germline lookup yields CDR1 SGDLS and CDR2 YYNGEE. The CDR3 covers 17 residues. The CDR3 spells CASSVGVGTGENSPLHF. For the CDR3, the DNA is TGTGCCAGCAGCGTAGGGGTTGGGACAGGGGAAAATTCACCCCTCCACTTT.

The chain has TRBV19 and TRBJ1-5; 8 positions match TRBD1. This CDR3 has 14 residues. V gave up 5 bases and J gave up 7 bases; unmatched junction bases: 7. Germline CDR1 is LNHDA and CDR2 is SQIVND (reference sequence). The CDR3 bases are TGTGCCAGTAGTGCCACAGGGGGGGACCAGCCCCAGCATTTT. Its translation is CASSATGGDQPQHF.

Concerning this clone: At one end, the junction sequence differs from germline, possibly due to a read error. The chain uses TRBV4-1 and TRBJ2-5, with TRBD1 as a possible D gene (8 bases). This CDR3 is built from 13 residues. Per the germline V gene, CDR1 is MGHRA and CDR2 is YSYEKL. This CDR3 reads CASSPAGQGGGNF. In nucleotides, the CDR3 is TGCGCCAGCAGCCCCGCCGGACAGGGAGGGGGGAACTTC.

The rearrangement uses TRBV6-5 and TRBJ2-7; 9 nucleotides align to TRBD2. The CDR3 contains 14 residues. The ends lost 2 bases at V and 2 bases at J; junction bases unmatched: 1. Germline lookup yields CDR1 MNHEY and CDR2 SVGAGI. The CDR3 here is CASSYGGRAYEQYF. In DNA, the CDR3 is TGTGCCAGCAGTTACGGCGGGAGGGCCTACGAGCAGTACTTC.

The chain recombines TRBV28 with TRBJ2-1; TRBD1 might be the D (5 bases). CDR1 and CDR2 from the germline V gene are MDHEN and SYDVKM. This CDR3 has 15 residues. Deletions cut 5 bases from V and 2 bases from J, with 13 bases between. CDR3 nucleotides: TGTGCCAGCAGTCGATCCAGGGTCGCCTACAATGAGCAGTTCTTC. Translated, it gives CASSRSRVAYNEQFF.

V and J are TRBV7-6 and TRBJ2-1; 10 nucleotides align to TRBD2. V was clipped by 5 bases and J by 10 bases; unmatched bases: 14. This CDR3 is built from 16 residues. The germline V gene has CDR1 SGHVS and CDR2 FNYEAQ. The CDR3 region is CASSRERGGQVYEQFF. In DNA form, the CDR3 reads TGTGCCAGCAGCAGAGAGCGGGGGGGCCAAGTCTACGAGCAGTTCTTC.

This chain connects TRBV19 to TRBJ2-3, with TRBD1 as a possible D gene (6 bases). Germline V lookup: CDR1 LNHDA, CDR2 SQIVND (reference sequence). V was trimmed by 9 bases and J by 4 bases, leaving 17 bases between them. The CDR3 consists of 14 residues. CDR3 nucleotide sequence: TGTGCCAGCGCATTTGACAGGTCCGCAGATACGCAGTATTTT. Amino acid sequence: CASAFDRSADTQYF.

J is TRBJ2-4 and V is TRBV14; D gene ambiguous. Germline loops: CDR1 SGHDN, CDR2 FVKESK. The length of the CDR3 is 12 residues. Deletions cut 2 bases from V and 9 bases from J, with 8 bases between. CDR3 region: CASSQLGRIQYF. The CDR3 DNA reads TGTGCCAGCAGCCAACTCGGACGCATTCAGTACTTC.

This chain joins TRBV7-9 and TRBJ1-1, with 8 bases that match TRBD1. Germline V gives CDR1 SEHNR, CDR2 FQNEAQ (reference sequence). CDR3 length: 14 amino acids. V was pared by 4 bases and J by 1 base, with 2 bases of the junction left unmatched. CDR3 coding DNA: TGTGCCAGCAGCTACGGGACAGGGAACACTGAAGCTTTCTTT. As protein: CASSYGTGNTEAFF.

This chain joins TRBV6-5 and TRBJ2-1; no reliable D call. The CDR3 runs 11 residues. Germline CDR1 MNHEY, CDR2 SVGAGI. V was clipped by 5 bases and J by 5 bases, with 4 bases between them. CDR3 residues: CASSLNNEQFF. CDR3 coding DNA: TGTGCCAGCAGTCTCAACAATGAGCAGTTCTTC.

The rearrangement links TRBV24-1 to TRBJ2-7; D might be TRBD1 (6 bases). Trimming removed 8 bases from V and 0 bases from J, with 22 bases in between. Germline lookup yields CDR1 KGHDR and CDR2 SFDVKD. The CDR3 has 17 residues. This chain's CDR3 is CATIEAGALQISYEQYF. The CDR3 nucleotides are TGTGCCACCATCGAAGCAGGGGCTTTACAGATCTCCTACGAGCAGTACTTC.

The chain couples TRBV18 to TRBJ2-1, with TRBD1 identical over 7 bases. The junction had 1 base not matched to a gene; V was cut back by 4 bases and J by 4 bases. Germline V lookup: CDR1 KGHSH, CDR2 LQKENI. This CDR3 is 13 amino acids long. The CDR3 coding sequence is TGTGCCAGCTCACTGGGACAGTACAATGAGCAGTTCTTC. It is translated as CASSLGQYNEQFF. Filled out from reference TRBV18 and TRBJ2-1, the complete variable domain reads NAGVMQNPRHLVRRRGQEARLRCSPMKGHSHVYWYRQLPEEGLKFMVYLQKENIIDESGMPKERFSAEFPKEGPSILRIQQVVRGDSAAYFCASSLGQYNEQFFGPGTRLTVL.

This chain connects TRBV7-2 to TRBJ1-5; possible D gene TRBD1, 5 bases. The germline V and J ends were trimmed by 4 bases and 0 bases, with 16 bases remaining between them. The CDR3 has 17 residues. Germline V gene sequence: CDR1 SGHTA, CDR2 FQGNSA. The CDR3 DNA follows: TGTGCCAGCAGCTCGTACCGGGACGGACGTAGCAATCAGCCCCAGCATTTT. This gives the protein CASSSYRDGRSNQPQHF.

The chain employs TRBV5-6 and TRBJ1-1; D ambiguous. The CDR3 totals 16 residues. Trimming shortened V by 0 bases and J by 0 bases, and 12 bases separated the two germline ends. Germline values: CDR1 SGHDT, CDR2 YYEEEE. This chain's CDR3 is CASSLDIEFMNTEAFF. CDR3 sequence (DNA): TGTGCCAGCAGCTTGGATATAGAATTTATGAACACTGAAGCTTTCTTT.

The chain has TRBV2 and TRBJ2-1, with D maybe TRBD2 (6 bases). CDR1 is SNHLY and CDR2 is FYNNEI in the germline V gene. This CDR3 spans 14 amino acids. The V end lost 7 bases, the J end lost 7 bases, and 17 bases lay between the germline ends. DNA of the CDR3: TGTGCCAGCACTTGGGACTCGCTAGGGAATGAGCAGTTCTTC. Residues: CASTWDSLGNEQFF.

This chain links TRBV25-1 with TRBJ2-7; tentative D call: TRBD1 (6 bases). The V gene's germline CDR1 is MGHDK and CDR2 SYGVNS. The V and J ends lost 2 bases and 2 bases respectively, with 7 bases between them. The length of the CDR3 is 13 residues. The CDR3 reads CASSEGGTYEQYF. The CDR3 DNA reads as TGTGCCAGCAGTGAAGGGGGCACCTACGAGCAGTACTTC.

The genes are TRBV2 and TRBJ2-3; D perhaps matches TRBD2 (5 bases). This CDR3 is 14 amino acids long. From germline, CDR1 is SNHLY and CDR2 FYNNEI. V dropped 7 bases and J dropped 2 bases, with 13 bases sitting between them. The CDR3 region is CASIRGSLTDTQYF. CDR3 nucleotide sequence: TGTGCCAGCATTCGGGGATCTCTCACAGATACGCAGTATTTT.

The rearrangement uses TRBV2 and TRBJ2-7; D may be TRBD2 (5 bases). The CDR3 spans 12 residues. Per germline, CDR1 SNHLY and CDR2 FYNNEI. Trimming left V 4 bases short and J 3 bases short, with 7 bases between. In DNA, the CDR3 is TGTGCCAGCAGTGTCCGGGACTACGAGCAGTACTTC. Residues: CASSVRDYEQYF.

The chain employs TRBV30 and TRBJ2-6; possible D gene TRBD2, 5 bases. Germline values: CDR1 GTSNPN, CDR2 SVGIG (reference sequence). Trimming removed 1 base from V and 2 bases from J, with 9 bases in between. The CDR3 is 15 residues long. The CDR3 is CAWSGTAAGANVLTF. CDR3 DNA sequence: TGTGCCTGGAGTGGAACAGCGGCTGGGGCCAACGTCCTGACTTTC.

The chain is built from TRBV6-2 or TRBV6-3 and TRBJ1-5, with TRBD1 identical over 7 bases. This CDR3 has 15 amino acids. V gave up 4 bases and J gave up 7 bases; unmatched junction bases: 10. Germline CDR1 reads MNHEY; CDR2 reads SVGEGT. This chain's CDR3 is CASSSLDRSNQPQHF. CDR3 DNA: TGTGCCAGCAGTTCGCTGGACAGGTCCAACCAGCCCCAGCATTTT.

The rearrangement joins TRBV7-8 to TRBJ2-3; no firm D call. Germline loops: CDR1 SGHVS, CDR2 FQNEAQ. Trimming took off 3 bases at V and 0 bases at J, with 7 bases between the two ends. The CDR3 is made up of 14 amino acids. CDR3: CASSFRTSTDTQYF. CDR3 DNA sequence: TGTGCCAGCAGCTTTCGGACCAGCACAGATACGCAGTATTTT.

The J gene is TRBJ2-7, the V gene TRBV19, with D unresolved. This CDR3 region has 15 residues. Trimming pared 1 base from V and 4 bases from J, leaving 14 bases between. Germline CDR1 and CDR2: LNHDA and SQIVND (reference sequence). The CDR3 DNA sequence: TGTGCCAGTAGTATAGTCCACAGAATGATATACGAGCAGTACTTC. Translation: CASSIVHRMIYEQYF.